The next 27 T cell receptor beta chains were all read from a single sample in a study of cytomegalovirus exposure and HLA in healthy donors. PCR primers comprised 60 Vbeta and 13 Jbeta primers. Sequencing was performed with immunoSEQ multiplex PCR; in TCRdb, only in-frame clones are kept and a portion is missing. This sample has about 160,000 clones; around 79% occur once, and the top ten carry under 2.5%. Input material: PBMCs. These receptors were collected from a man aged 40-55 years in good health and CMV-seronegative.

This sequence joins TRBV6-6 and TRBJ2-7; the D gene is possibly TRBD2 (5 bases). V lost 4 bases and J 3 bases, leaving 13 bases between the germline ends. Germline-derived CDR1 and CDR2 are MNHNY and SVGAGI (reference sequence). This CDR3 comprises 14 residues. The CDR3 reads CASSLRTDSYEQYF. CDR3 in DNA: TGTGCCAGCAGTTTGAGGACTGATAGCTACGAGCAGTACTTC.

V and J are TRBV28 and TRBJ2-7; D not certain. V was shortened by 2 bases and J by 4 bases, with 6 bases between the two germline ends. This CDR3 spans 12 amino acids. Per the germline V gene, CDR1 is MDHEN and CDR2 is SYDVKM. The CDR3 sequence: CASSLAVYEQYF. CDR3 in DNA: TGTGCCAGCAGTTTAGCGGTATACGAGCAGTACTTC.

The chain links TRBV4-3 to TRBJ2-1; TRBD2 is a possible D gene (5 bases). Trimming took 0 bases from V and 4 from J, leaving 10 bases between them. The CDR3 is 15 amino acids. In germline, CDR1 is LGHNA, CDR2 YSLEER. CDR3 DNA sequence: TGCGCCAGCAGCCAAGATGGGGAGCCTTACAATGAGCAGTTCTTC. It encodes CASSQDGEPYNEQFF.

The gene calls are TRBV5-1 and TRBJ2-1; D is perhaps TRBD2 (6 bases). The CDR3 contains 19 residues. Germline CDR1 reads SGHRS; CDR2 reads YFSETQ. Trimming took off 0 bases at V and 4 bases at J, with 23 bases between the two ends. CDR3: CASSLANNPRRASYNEQFF. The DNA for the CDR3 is TGCGCCAGCAGCTTGGCCAATAACCCCCGGAGGGCCTCATACAATGAGCAGTTCTTC.

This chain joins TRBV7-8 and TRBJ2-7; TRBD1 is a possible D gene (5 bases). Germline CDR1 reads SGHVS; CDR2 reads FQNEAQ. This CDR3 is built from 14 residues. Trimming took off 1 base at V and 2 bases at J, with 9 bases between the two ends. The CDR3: CASSLEAGPYEQYF. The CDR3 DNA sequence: TGTGCCAGCAGCTTAGAGGCAGGGCCCTACGAGCAGTACTTC.

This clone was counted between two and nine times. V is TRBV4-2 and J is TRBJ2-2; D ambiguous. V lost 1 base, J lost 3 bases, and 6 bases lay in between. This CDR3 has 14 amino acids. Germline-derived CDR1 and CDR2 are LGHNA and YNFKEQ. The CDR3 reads CASSQVADTGELFF. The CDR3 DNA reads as TGTGCCAGCAGCCAAGTAGCAGACACCGGGGAGCTGTTTTTT.

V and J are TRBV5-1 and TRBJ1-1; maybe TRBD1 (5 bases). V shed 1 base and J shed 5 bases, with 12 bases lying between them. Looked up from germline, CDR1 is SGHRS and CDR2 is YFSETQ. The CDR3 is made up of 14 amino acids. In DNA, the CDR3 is TGCGCCAGCAGCTTGCAGGGTAGGAATACTGAAGCTTTCTTT. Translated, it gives CASSLQGRNTEAFF.

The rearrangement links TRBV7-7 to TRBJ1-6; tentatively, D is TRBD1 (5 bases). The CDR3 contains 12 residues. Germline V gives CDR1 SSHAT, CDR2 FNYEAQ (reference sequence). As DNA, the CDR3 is TGTGCTAGGGGCAGGGAAGGGTCACCCCTCCACTTT. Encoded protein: CARGREGSPLHF.

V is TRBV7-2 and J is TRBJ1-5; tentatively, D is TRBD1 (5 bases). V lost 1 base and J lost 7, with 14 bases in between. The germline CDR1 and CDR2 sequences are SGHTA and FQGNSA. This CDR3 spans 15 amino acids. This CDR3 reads CASSLGGSREQPQHF. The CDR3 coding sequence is TGTGCCAGCAGCTTAGGGGGCTCCAGAGAACAGCCCCAGCATTTT. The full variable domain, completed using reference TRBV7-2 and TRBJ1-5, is GAGVSQSPSNKVTEKGKDVELRCDPISGHTALYWYRQSLGQGLEFLIYFQGNSAPDKSGLPSDRFSAERTGGSVSTLTIQRTQQEDSAVYLCASSLGGSREQPQHFGDGTRLSIL.

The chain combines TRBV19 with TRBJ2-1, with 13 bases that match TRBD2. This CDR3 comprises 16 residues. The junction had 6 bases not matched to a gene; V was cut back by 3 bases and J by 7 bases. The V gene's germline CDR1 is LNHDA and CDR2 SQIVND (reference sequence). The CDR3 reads CASSIALAGGANEQFF. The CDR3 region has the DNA TGTGCCAGTAGTATCGCACTAGCGGGAGGGGCAAATGAGCAGTTCTTC. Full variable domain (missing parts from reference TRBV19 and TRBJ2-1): DGGITQSPKYLFRKEGQNVTLSCEQNLNHDAMYWYRQDPGQGLRLIYYSQIVNDFQKGDIAEGYSVSREKKESFPLTVTSAQKNPTAFYLCASSIALAGGANEQFFGPGTRLTVL.

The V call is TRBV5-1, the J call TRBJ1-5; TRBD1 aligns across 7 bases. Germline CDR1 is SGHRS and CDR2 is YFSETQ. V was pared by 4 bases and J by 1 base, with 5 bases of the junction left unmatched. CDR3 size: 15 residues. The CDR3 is CASSPVGQSNQPQHF. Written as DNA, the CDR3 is TGCGCCAGCAGCCCGGTGGGACAGAGCAATCAGCCCCAGCATTTT.

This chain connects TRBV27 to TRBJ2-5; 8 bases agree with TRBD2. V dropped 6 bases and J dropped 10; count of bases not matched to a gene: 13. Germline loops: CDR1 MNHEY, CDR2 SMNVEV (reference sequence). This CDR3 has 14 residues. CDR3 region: CASRSLGAGGYQYF. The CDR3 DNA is TGTGCCAGCAGATCCTTGGGGGCGGGAGGATACCAGTACTTC.

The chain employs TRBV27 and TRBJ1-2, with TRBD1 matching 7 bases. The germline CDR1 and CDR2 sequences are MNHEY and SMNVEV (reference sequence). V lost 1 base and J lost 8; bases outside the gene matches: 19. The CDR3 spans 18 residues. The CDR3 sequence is CASSLYGPRTGIEHGYTF. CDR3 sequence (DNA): TGTGCCAGCAGTTTATATGGCCCTAGGACAGGCATTGAACACGGCTACACCTTC.

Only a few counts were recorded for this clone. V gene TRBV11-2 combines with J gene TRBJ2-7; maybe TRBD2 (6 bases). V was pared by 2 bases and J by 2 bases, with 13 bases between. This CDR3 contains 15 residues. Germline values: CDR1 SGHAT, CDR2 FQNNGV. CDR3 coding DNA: TGTGCCAGCAGCTTAAACCGGGACTTGACCTACGAGCAGTACTTC. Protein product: CASSLNRDLTYEQYF.

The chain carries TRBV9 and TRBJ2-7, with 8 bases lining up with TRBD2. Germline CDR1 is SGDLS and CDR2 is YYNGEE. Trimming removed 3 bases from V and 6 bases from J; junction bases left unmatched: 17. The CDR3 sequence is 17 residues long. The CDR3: CASSAPRSDSGAPEQYF. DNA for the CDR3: TGTGCCAGCAGCGCCCCCCGATCGGATAGCGGGGCCCCCGAGCAGTACTTC. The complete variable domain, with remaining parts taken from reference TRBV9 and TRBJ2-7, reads DSGVTQTPKHLITATGQRVTLRCSPRSGDLSVYWYQQSLDQGLQFLIQYYNGEERAKGNILERFSAQQFPDLHSELNLSSLELGDSALYFCASSAPRSDSGAPEQYFGPGTRLTVT.

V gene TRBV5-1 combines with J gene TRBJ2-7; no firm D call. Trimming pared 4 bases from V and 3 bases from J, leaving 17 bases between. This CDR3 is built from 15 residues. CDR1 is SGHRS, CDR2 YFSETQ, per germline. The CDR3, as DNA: TGCGCCAGCAGCGACCCCCCCCGGCTAGTCTACGAGCAGTACTTC. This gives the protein CASSDPPRLVYEQYF.

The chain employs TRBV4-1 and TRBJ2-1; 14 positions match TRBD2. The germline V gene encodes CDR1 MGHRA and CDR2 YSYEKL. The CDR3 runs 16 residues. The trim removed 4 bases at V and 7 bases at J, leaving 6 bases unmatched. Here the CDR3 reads CASSRGGLAGENEQFF. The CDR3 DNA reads TGCGCCAGCAGCCGGGGGGGACTAGCGGGAGAAAATGAGCAGTTCTTC.

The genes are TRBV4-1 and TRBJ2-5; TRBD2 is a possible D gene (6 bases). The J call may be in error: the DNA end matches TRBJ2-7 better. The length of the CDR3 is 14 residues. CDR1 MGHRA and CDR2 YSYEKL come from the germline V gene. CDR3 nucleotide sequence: TGCGCCAGCAGCCTACAACCTCGGGAGTACGAGCAGTACTTC. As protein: CASSLQPREYEQYF.

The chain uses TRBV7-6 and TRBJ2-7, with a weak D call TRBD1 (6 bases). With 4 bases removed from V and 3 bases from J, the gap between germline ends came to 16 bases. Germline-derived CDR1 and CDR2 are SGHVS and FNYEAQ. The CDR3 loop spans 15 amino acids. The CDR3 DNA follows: TGTGCCAGCAGCTCGGGACACGGCGGGCTCTACGAGCAGTACTTC. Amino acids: CASSSGHGGLYEQYF.

The DNA of the CDR3 is TGTGCCAGCAGCCGTTCGACCGGGACAGGGACCAATCAGCCCCAGCATTTT. Its protein product is CASSRSTGTGTNQPQHF. This chain links TRBV7-9 with TRBJ1-5; 9 bases align to TRBD1. This CDR3 spans 17 amino acids. CDR1 and CDR2 (germline): SEHNR, FQNEAQ (reference sequence). V shed 5 bases, J shed 3 bases, and the junction held 11 bases outside the gene matches.

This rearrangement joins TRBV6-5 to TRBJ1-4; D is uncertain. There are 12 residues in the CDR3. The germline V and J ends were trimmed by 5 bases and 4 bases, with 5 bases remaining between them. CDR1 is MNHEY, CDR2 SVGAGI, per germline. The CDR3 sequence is CASSSINEKLFF. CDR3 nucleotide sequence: TGTGCCAGCAGTAGCATTAATGAAAAACTGTTTTTT.

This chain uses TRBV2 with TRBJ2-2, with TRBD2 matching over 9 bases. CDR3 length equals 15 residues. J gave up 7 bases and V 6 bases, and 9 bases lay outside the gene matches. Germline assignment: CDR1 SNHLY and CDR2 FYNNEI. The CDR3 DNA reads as TGTGCCAGCAGGCTGCTAGCGGGAAAGAACGGGGAGCTGTTTTTT. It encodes CASRLLAGKNGELFF.

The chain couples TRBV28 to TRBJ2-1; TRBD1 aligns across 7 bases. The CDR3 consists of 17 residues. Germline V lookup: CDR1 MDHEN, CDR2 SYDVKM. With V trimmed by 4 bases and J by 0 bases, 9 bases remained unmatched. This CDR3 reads CASSSLGQEISYNEQFF. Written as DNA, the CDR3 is TGTGCCAGCAGTTCTCTTGGACAGGAGATCTCCTACAATGAGCAGTTCTTC.

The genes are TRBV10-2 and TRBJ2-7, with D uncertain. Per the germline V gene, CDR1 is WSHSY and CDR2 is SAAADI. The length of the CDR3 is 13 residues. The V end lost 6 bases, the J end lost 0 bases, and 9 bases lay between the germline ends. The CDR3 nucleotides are TGCGCCAGCAGGGGCAGGCTCTCCTACGAGCAGTACTTC. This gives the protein CASRGRLSYEQYF.

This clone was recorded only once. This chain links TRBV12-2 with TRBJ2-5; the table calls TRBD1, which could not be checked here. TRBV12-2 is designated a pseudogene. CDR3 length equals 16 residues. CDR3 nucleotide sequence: TGTGCAAGTCGCCCGACGGGACAGGGGGCATCAGAGACCCAGTACTTC. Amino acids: CASRPTGQGASETQYF.

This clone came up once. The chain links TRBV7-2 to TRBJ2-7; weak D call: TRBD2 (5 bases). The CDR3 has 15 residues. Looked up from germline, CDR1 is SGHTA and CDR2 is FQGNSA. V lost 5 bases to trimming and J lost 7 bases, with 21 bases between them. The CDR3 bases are TGTGCCAGCAGCGTAGACGGGATCCCACCGGATGAGCAGTACTTC. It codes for CASSVDGIPPDEQYF.

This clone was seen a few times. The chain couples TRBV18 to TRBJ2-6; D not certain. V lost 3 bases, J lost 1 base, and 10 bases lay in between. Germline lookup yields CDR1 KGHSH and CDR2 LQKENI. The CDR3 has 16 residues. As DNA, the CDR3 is TGTGCCAGCTCACCGTTATTTCAGTCTGGGGCCAACGTCCTGACTTTC. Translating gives CASSPLFQSGANVLTF.